These 29 T cell receptor beta chains were all obtained from the same sample, sequenced in a study of identical twins. TCRdb redid the calling of the 5' RACE reads with MiXCR, one entry per CDR3 protein. The sample records 420,000 or so distinct CDR3 sequences, 15% to 20% being singletons. The sequenced sample consisted of naive T cells sorted from blood. These TCRs come from a man between 45 and 60 years old in good health.

This clonotype showed up many times. The chain is built from TRBV7-9 and TRBJ2-1; D might be TRBD2 (5 bases). The ends were cut back, 5 bases at V and 7 bases at J, with 9 bases in the middle. The germline gives CDR1 SEHNR, CDR2 FQNEAQ (reference sequence). The length of the CDR3 is 12 residues. The CDR3 is CASSPGRNEQFF. CDR3 in DNA: TGTGCCAGCAGCCCGGGAAGGAATGAGCAGTTCTTC.

This rearrangement joins TRBV27 to TRBJ2-3; perhaps TRBD1 as D (6 bases). Germline CDR1 is MNHEY and CDR2 is SMNVEV (reference sequence). The ends were cut back, 7 bases at V and 4 bases at J, with 12 bases in the middle. CDR3 length: 13 amino acids. Here the CDR3 DNA reads TGTGCCAGCAAGATAGGGGGATCAGATACGCAGTATTTT. Translating gives CASKIGGSDTQYF.

The rearrangement links TRBV15 to TRBJ1-2; 10 bases map to TRBD1. J lost 6 bases, V lost 5 bases, and 6 bases had no gene match. The V gene's germline CDR1 is LNHNV and CDR2 YYDKDF (reference sequence). This CDR3 contains 14 residues. The CDR3 sequence is CATSLLGTGDGYTF. CDR3 DNA sequence: TGTGCCACCAGCCTATTGGGGACAGGGGATGGCTACACCTTC.

This clonotype was detected only a few times. V and J are TRBV4-3 and TRBJ2-5, with D tentatively TRBD1 (5 bases). This CDR3 region has 14 residues. Germline values: CDR1 LGHNA, CDR2 YSLEER. V lost 0 bases, J lost 5 bases, and 10 bases lay in between. The CDR3 region has the DNA TGCGCCAGCAGCCAAGACAGGGTCGTTGAGACCCAGTACTTC. It specifies CASSQDRVVETQYF.

In this sample, this clonotype turned up a few times. The chain has TRBV6-1 and TRBJ2-1; maybe TRBD2 (6 bases). Germline values: CDR1 MNHNS, CDR2 SASEGT. V was cut by 6 bases and J by 4 bases, with 13 bases left in between. The CDR3 covers 14 residues. As DNA, the CDR3 is TGTGCCAGCAGGAGACCGGGAGATTACAATGAGCAGTTCTTC. Translation gives CASRRPGDYNEQFF.

The chain joins TRBV20-1 to TRBJ2-4, with D perhaps matching TRBD2 (5 bases). Per germline, CDR1 DFQATT and CDR2 SNEGSKA (reference sequence). V was cut by 4 bases and J by 3 bases, with 19 bases left in between. The CDR3 contains 16 residues. For the CDR3, the DNA is TGCAGTGCTACAGAAAGGAGGCCTGGGGACAAAAACATTCAGTACTTC. It translates to CSATERRPGDKNIQYF.

V and J are TRBV6-5 and TRBJ2-7, with TRBD1 identical over 10 bases. This CDR3 region has 16 residues. Trimming took 2 bases from V and 0 from J; bases not matched to a gene: 4. Germline lookup yields CDR1 MNHEY and CDR2 SVGAGI. The CDR3, as DNA: TGTGCCAGCAGTTACACGACAGGGGGCGTCTCCTACGAGCAGTACTTC. This sequence encodes CASSYTTGGVSYEQYF.

The chain is built from TRBV5-1 and TRBJ1-1; TRBD1 is a possible D gene (5 bases). Germline CDR1 and CDR2: SGHRS and YFSETQ. This CDR3 has 13 residues. V was shortened by 4 bases and J by 5 bases, with 12 bases between the two germline ends. CDR3 DNA sequence: TGCGCCAGCAGCCCCGACAGTCGAACTGAAGCTTTCTTT. Translating it yields CASSPDSRTEAFF.

This clonotype was observed at least ten times. The genes are TRBV5-1 and TRBJ2-7, with 7 bases lining up with TRBD2. The CDR3 runs to 15 residues. CDR1 and CDR2 from the germline V gene are SGHRS and YFSETQ. V lost 4 bases to trimming and J lost 3 bases; unmatched junction nucleotides: 10. CDR3 DNA: TGCGCCAGCAGCCCGGTGGCTAGCGGCCACTACGAGCAGTACTTC. Translation gives CASSPVASGHYEQYF.

This chain uses TRBV24-1 with TRBJ2-7; D might be TRBD2 (6 bases). V lost 5 bases to trimming and J lost 1 base, with 14 bases between them. The CDR3 extends over 15 amino acids. Germline CDR1 and CDR2: KGHDR and SFDVKD. The CDR3 is CATSGSAGPSYEQYF. The CDR3 DNA follows: TGTGCCACCAGTGGGTCGGCGGGGCCTTCCTACGAGCAGTACTTC.

This chain links TRBV12-3 or TRBV12-4 with TRBJ2-1; TRBD2 agrees at 7 bases. V was clipped by 6 bases and J by 9 bases; unmatched bases: 14. This CDR3 region has 15 residues. This chain's CDR3 is CASRAGDLAYSEQFF. The CDR3 nucleotides read TGTGCCAGCAGGGCGGGGGATTTGGCATATAGTGAGCAGTTCTTC.

V gene TRBV12-3 or TRBV12-4 combines with J gene TRBJ2-5; D remains ambiguous. CDR3 length: 17 amino acids. Between the trimmed V and J ends, which lost 4 bases and 4 bases, there was a span of 22 bases. CDR3 sequence reads: CASSSIWSSLGRETQYF. Written as DNA, the CDR3 is TGTGCCAGCAGTTCCATTTGGTCGTCATTGGGCAGAGAGACCCAGTACTTC.

In its sample, this clonotype was seen a few times. The V call is TRBV9, the J call TRBJ2-7; 11 positions match TRBD1. V shed 0 bases and J 9 bases; nucleotides not matched to a gene: 8. This CDR3 is 15 amino acids long. Germline CDR1 and CDR2: SGDLS and YYNGEE. CDR3 in DNA: TGTGCCAGCAGCGTAGGGGGACAGGGGGGTTTCGCGCAGTACTTC. Translated: CASSVGGQGGFAQYF.

The chain links TRBV28 to TRBJ1-1; D remains ambiguous. CDR1 is MDHEN and CDR2 is SYDVKM in the germline V gene. With 1 base removed from V and 2 bases from J, the gap between germline ends came to 8 bases. This CDR3 comprises 14 residues. CDR3 loop: CASSLYVFNTEAFF. CDR3 nucleotide sequence: TGTGCCAGCAGTTTATACGTATTTAACACTGAAGCTTTCTTT.

This clonotype was seen ten or more times. This chain joins TRBV6-5 and TRBJ1-1; tentative D call: TRBD1 (6 bases). V was shortened by 2 bases and J by 1 base, with 14 bases between the two germline ends. Germline lookup yields CDR1 MNHEY and CDR2 SVGAGI. CDR3 length: 16 amino acids. The CDR3 sequence: CASSYGGGLKNTEAFF. In nucleotides, the CDR3 is TGTGCCAGCAGTTACGGGGGGGGGCTTAAGAACACTGAAGCTTTCTTT.

The chain uses TRBV4-3 and TRBJ2-7, with 9 bases fitting TRBD2. From germline, CDR1 is LGHNA and CDR2 YSLEER. The V gene end was trimmed by 0 bases and the J gene end by 4 bases; junction bases not matched to a gene: 4. This CDR3 has 15 amino acids. DNA of the CDR3: TGCGCCAGCAGCCAAGAAAGGAGCGGGAGGTACGAGCAGTACTTC. Translation gives CASSQERSGRYEQYF.

The CDR3 DNA reads TGTGCCAGCAGCCAAGTACTTACAGGGGGCTGGGCAGATACGCAGTATTTT. This translates into CASSQVLTGGWADTQYF. The chain has TRBV4-2 and TRBJ2-3; 9 bases line up with TRBD1. This CDR3 has 17 residues. V gave up 1 base and J gave up 4 bases; unmatched junction bases: 9. Germline V gene sequence: CDR1 LGHNA, CDR2 YNFKEQ.

The chain combines TRBV7-9 with TRBJ2-1; 9 nucleotides align to TRBD2. The end of the DNA aligns better with TRBJ2-7, so the J call may be wrong. In germline, CDR1 is SEHNR, CDR2 FQNEAQ (reference sequence). The CDR3 runs to 15 residues. The CDR3 here is CASSFSGSSYNEQYF. The CDR3 DNA follows: TGTGCCAGCAGCTTTAGCGGGAGTTCCTACAATGAGCAGTACTTC.

This clonotype was observed a few times. This chain links TRBV5-1 with TRBJ2-3; maybe TRBD1 (6 bases). CDR3 length: 15 amino acids. The germline gives CDR1 SGHRS, CDR2 YFSETQ. Trimming shortened V by 4 bases and J by 3 bases, and 15 bases separated the two germline ends. The CDR3 sequence is CASSPSGTRTDTQYF. The DNA of the CDR3 is TGCGCCAGCAGCCCGTCCGGGACAAGGACAGATACGCAGTATTTT.

This clonotype was recorded at least ten times. This sequence joins TRBV7-9 and TRBJ2-1; D not resolved. Deletions cut 0 bases from V and 0 bases from J, with 12 bases between. From germline, CDR1 is SEHNR and CDR2 FQNEAQ (reference sequence). CDR3 length equals 17 residues. The CDR3 loop reads CASSLAVLKNSYNEQFF. The CDR3 bases are TGTGCCAGCAGCTTAGCGGTTCTGAAGAACTCCTACAATGAGCAGTTCTTC.

This clonotype was seen ten or more times. V and J are TRBV5-1 and TRBJ2-5; TRBD2 is a possible D gene (5 bases). The CDR3 extends over 14 amino acids. Germline assignment: CDR1 SGHRS and CDR2 YFSETQ. The V end lost 0 bases, the J end lost 2 bases, and 8 bases lay between the germline ends. The CDR3 spells CASSLAGSQETQYF. The CDR3 DNA follows: TGCGCCAGCAGCTTGGCGGGGTCTCAAGAGACCCAGTACTTC.

This clonotype was seen a few times. CDR3 sequence reads: CASSHPEGANVLTF. The CDR3 bases are TGCGCCAGCAGCCATCCCGAAGGGGCCAACGTCCTGACTTTC. J is TRBJ2-6 and V is TRBV4-3, with unresolved D. The germline V gene has CDR1 LGHNA and CDR2 YSLEER. Trimming took off 3 bases at V and 4 bases at J, with 7 bases between the two ends. This CDR3 spans 14 amino acids.

V is TRBV5-6 and J is TRBJ2-7; TRBD1 agrees at 9 bases. Germline lookup yields CDR1 SGHDT and CDR2 YYEEEE. The CDR3 is 14 residues long. The V and J ends lost 5 bases and 5 bases, in that order; junction bases with no gene match: 8. The CDR3 protein is CASRSGTGIHEQYF. CDR3 nucleotide sequence: TGTGCCAGCAGGTCCGGGACAGGGATCCACGAGCAGTACTTC. The whole variable domain, filled in from reference TRBV5-6 and TRBJ2-7, reads DAGVTQSPTHLIKTRGQQVTLRCSPKSGHDTVSWYQQALGQGPQFIFQYYEEEERQRGNFPDRFSGHQFPNYSSELNVNALLLGDSALYLCASRSGTGIHEQYFGPGTRLTVT.

This clonotype was counted at least ten times. This chain uses TRBV20-1 with TRBJ2-5, with D uncertain. Per germline, CDR1 DFQATT and CDR2 SNEGSKA (reference sequence). This CDR3 has 13 residues. Deletions cut 3 bases from V and 3 bases from J, with 11 bases between. The CDR3 DNA reads TGCAGTGCTAGTAGCACTTTTAAAGAGACCCAGTACTTC. This sequence encodes CSASSTFKETQYF.

This clonotype occurred many times. This rearrangement joins TRBV28 to TRBJ1-6; a possible D gene is TRBD1 (6 bases). The CDR3 runs to 13 residues. Trimming cost V 6 bases and J 5 bases, with 8 bases left between them. Germline V gene sequence: CDR1 MDHEN, CDR2 SYDVKM. DNA of the CDR3: TGTGCCAGCAGGAGGGGGGATAATTCACCCCTCCACTTT. The encoded protein is CASRRGDNSPLHF.

This clonotype was picked up a small number of times. The V call is TRBV4-3, the J call TRBJ2-3; tentatively, D is TRBD2 (6 bases). Between the trimmed V and J ends, which lost 1 base and 4 bases, there was a span of 12 bases. Germline CDR1 reads LGHNA; CDR2 reads YSLEER. This CDR3 region has 15 residues. The CDR3 sequence: CASSQAVGGPDTQYF. CDR3 DNA: TGCGCCAGCAGCCAAGCTGTGGGGGGACCAGATACGCAGTATTTT.

CDR3 in amino acids: CASSSPPSGDYEQYF. The CDR3 DNA follows: TGTGCCAGCAGTTCCCCTCCTAGCGGGGATTACGAGCAGTACTTC. The rearrangement uses TRBV12-3 or TRBV12-4 and TRBJ2-7; 9 positions match TRBD2. The CDR3 totals 15 residues. V was pared by 4 bases and J by 4 bases, with 8 bases of the junction left unmatched.

This clonotype was detected a few times. The rearrangement links TRBV3-1 to TRBJ2-7; TRBD1 agrees at 7 bases. V lost 3 bases, J lost 3 bases, and 5 bases stayed unmatched. Germline V gene data show CDR1 as LGHDT and CDR2 as YNNKEL (reference sequence). The CDR3 extends over 14 amino acids. CDR3 residues: CASSHPGQVYEQYF. The CDR3 nucleotides read TGTGCCAGCAGCCACCCAGGACAGGTCTACGAGCAGTACTTC.

This clonotype has only a few counts. The chain combines TRBV27 with TRBJ2-3, with D perhaps TRBD2 (6 bases). The V and J ends lost 3 bases and 0 bases respectively, with 22 bases between them. The CDR3 runs 19 residues. Per germline, CDR1 MNHEY and CDR2 SMNVEV (reference sequence). The CDR3: CASSFSRPRLRGSTDTQYF. CDR3 DNA: TGTGCCAGCAGTTTTAGCCGTCCAAGGCTACGGGGGAGCACAGATACGCAGTATTTT.